This TCR beta chain was identified during a study of follicular helper T cells after annual influenza vaccination listed by TCRdb under 2017. Background for the entire study: After each seasonal influenza vaccination, blood samples were collected on days 0, 7 and 28. Six subjects had multi-year samples: four covered two vaccination seasons and two covered three seasons. The 2015 samples were processed right after collection, while the 2013-2014 samples were cryopreserved. One week after vaccination, a second recruited cohort of about a dozen subjects (Table S1) displayed a similar ICOS+CD38+ cTfh response. To study recall of cTfh clones, some subjects were followed through successive annual vaccinations in the 2013-2014, 2014-2015 and 2015-2016 seasons. Overall study outcomes, separate from this receptor: ICOS+CD38+ cTfh clonality correlated with the frequency of that population, and its change correlated with the change in circulating plasmablast frequency. Day 7 ICOS+CD38+ clones were most often found later in ICOS-CD38- cTfh, suggesting that subset may serve as a memory reservoir. Only about 9.5-21% of analyzed cells yielded productive TCRB sequences, so sampling of rare clonotypes was not possible. Successive annual vaccinations recalled a recurring oligoclonal ICOS+CD38+ cTfh response that included tetramer and AIM influenza-specific clonotypes.

Per the germline V gene (reference sequence), LNHDA is the CDR1 and SQIVND is the CDR2. Germline trimming: 6 bases from V, 0 bases from J; junction bases outside gene matches: 14. Spanning cysteine to phenylalanine, the CDR3 consists of 18 amino acids. This entry keeps only the CDR3 DNA: 54 bases, framed from base 1. With regard to this clone: It has no known antigen specificity. Base qualities were left out, and no much larger clone turns up one base away.

Explained via the paper, the time point label denotes: 2015-2016 season, 7 days after influenza vaccination. Adults were given seasonal inactivated influenza vaccine (Fluvarix), and sorted blood CD4 subsets were followed by TCRB sequencing before and after vaccination. To be eligible, subjects had to live in the community and must not have received influenza vaccine in the previous 6 months. Influenza vaccine contraindications, substance abuse, HIV/AIDS, active malignancy, immunomodulatory medication and active illness such as respiratory infection were included among the exclusion criteria. At each time point, somewhere between about 40 and 100 mL of blood was taken. Non-naive CD4+CXCR5+PD-1+ cells were defined as circulating Tfh and were sorted into ICOS+CD38+ and ICOS-CD38- fractions. Ficoll-Paque PLUS or SepMate separation was used to isolate PBMC. Before DNA was extracted, the cell subsets were sorted from PBMC using a BD FACS Aria.

The library was built by means of the immunoSEQ multiplex PCR assay. Adaptive Biotechnologies carried out TCRB amplification, library preparation, sequencing and preliminary bioinformatics at Survey level resolution. For TCRB sequencing, genomic DNA from the sorted cTfh populations was amplified by multiplex PCR. Concerning the study's data processing: Clonality was calculated in R as 1 minus normalized Shannon entropy, and the Gini index was computed with the R package ineq. The overlap score was defined as the summed counts of shared sequences divided by the total counts of all sequences in both compared samples. Shared-clonotype significance used Fisher's exact test assuming a theoretical repertoire of 10^7 TCRB sequences. Entries here come from immuneACCESS through TCRdb and include only in-frame sequences with V and J called. Some clones fail to appear in such tables; in the studies checked, an unresolved V gene covers under half of the shortfall, and the cause of the remainder is unknown. The DNA gave D and trimming, while V, J and clone size come from that table. The sample profile shows 900 to 1,400 clones; around four fifths of them were found once. Approximately 3.8% of the sample goes to the ten largest clones.

The sequence joins TRBV19 to TRBJ1-3; 7 junctional bases match TRBD1. This clonotype originated in an adult who received the influenza vaccine. The sequencing used CXCR5+ CD38+ circulating T follicular helper cells from blood, collected 7 days after influenza vaccination. Reading the label with the study, this specimen's cell subset or site is: circulating Tfh, non-naive CD4+CXCR5+PD-1+ (ICOS+CD38+ or ICOS-CD38-). The bases are TGTGCCAGTAGGGTCCGGTCTGGCAGGGGGAGCTCTGGAAACACCATATATTTT. Its coded protein is CASRVRSGRGSSGNTIYF.